This is a list of T cell receptor beta chains from one sample in a study of CD8 T cells in ankylosing spondylitis. One entry per CDR3 protein, called by TCRdb with MiXCR from the 5' RACE reads. The sample lists around 250,000 distinct CDR3 sequences; 15% to 20% were seen once. The sequencing input was blood, either unsorted or a sorted T cell fraction (not recorded which). The receptors derive from a male donor with ankylosing spondylitis or in good health (not recorded which). CDR3s include the opening cysteine and the closing phenylalanine or tryptophan. Clone size is shown for a subset of rows, as once, few, many or a class of expanded clone.

TRBV6-2/TRBV6-3	TRBJ2-1	few	CASSVSWGAEQFF
TRBV27	TRBJ2-5	-	CASSPLGLADQETQYF
TRBV5-1	TRBJ2-1	-	CASSSEAAEQFF
TRBV3-1	TRBJ2-5	many	CASSSRGSGSDETQYF
TRBV29-1	TRBJ2-7	few	CSVALRETPYEQYF
TRBV5-4	TRBJ1-6	-	CASSLAGGSPLHF
TRBV18	TRBJ2-1	-	CASSPPGFLSAGGDYNEQFF
TRBV7-9	TRBJ1-4	-	CASSLAGTEIEKLFF
TRBV4-2	TRBJ2-7	many	CASSQVSTGTYEQYF
TRBV7-7	TRBJ2-5	few	CASSSGTSGRQETQYF
TRBV29-1	TRBJ2-7	few	CSVCEPGTSSYEQYF
TRBV4-3	TRBJ1-2	few	CASSQGALAGYGYTF